The 3 T cell receptor beta chains presented below share a single source sample, sequenced in a study of blood T cell repertoires in COVID-19. Profiled with immunoSEQ multiplex PCR; TCRdb holds only in-frame clones, not every one. The table lists 60,000 to 80,000 clones, almost 85% of them singletons. The sample taken for sequencing was peripheral blood. Receptors originate from a man aged 50 to 59 with acute or convalescent COVID-19.

This chain joins TRBV2 and TRBJ1-2; 9 bases map to TRBD1. V trimming: 6 bases; J trimming: 4 bases; junction bases outside the gene matches: 3. In germline, CDR1 is SNHLY, CDR2 FYNNEI. This CDR3 is 13 amino acids long. Here the CDR3 DNA reads TGTGCCAGCAGCGGACAGGGGATCTATGGCTACACCTTC. Translating gives CASSGQGIYGYTF.

The J gene is TRBJ2-2, the V gene TRBV7-2; TRBD1 might be the D (6 bases). This CDR3 is 14 amino acids long. CDR1 is SGHTA, CDR2 FQGNSA, per germline. V lost 2 bases and J 3 bases, leaving 7 bases between the germline ends. DNA of the CDR3: TGTGCCAGCAGCTTATCAGGGGACACCGGGGAGCTGTTTTTT. It specifies CASSLSGDTGELFF.

This clone came up once. This chain connects TRBV7-6 to TRBJ2-5, with a weak D call TRBD2 (5 bases). The CDR3 contains 15 residues. V shed 1 base and J shed 1 base, with 10 bases lying between them. Germline CDR1 is SGHVS and CDR2 is FNYEAQ. The CDR3 region is CASSLEPGVQETQYF. Here the CDR3 DNA reads TGTGCCAGCAGCTTAGAGCCCGGGGTCCAAGAGACCCAGTACTTC.